This TCR beta chain was sequenced for a study of response to subunit inactivated influenza vaccine. Study results and limitations: Authors proposed each seasonal influenza vaccination draws in few new T cells.

MiXCR, applied by TCRdb to the RT-PCR reads, yields one record per CDR3 protein. The data hold hundreds of thousands of distinct CDR3 sequences, with around 8% observed a single time. This clonotype was seen many times. The antigen remains unidentified. From germline, CDR1 is WSHSY and CDR2 SAAADI. The CDR3 contains 13 residues. V lost 6 bases to trimming and J lost 3 bases; unmatched junction nucleotides: 1. This TCR was recovered from a man aged 50 to 69 who received an inactivated influenza vaccine. The chain employs TRBV10-2 and TRBJ2-3; 9 nucleotides agree with TRBD2. The specimen was PBMCs from blood, collected roughly 24 months after vaccination. This chain's CDR3 is CASRAGGTDTQYF. The CDR3 DNA sequence: TGCGCCAGCAGAGCGGGGGGTACAGATACGCAGTATTTT.